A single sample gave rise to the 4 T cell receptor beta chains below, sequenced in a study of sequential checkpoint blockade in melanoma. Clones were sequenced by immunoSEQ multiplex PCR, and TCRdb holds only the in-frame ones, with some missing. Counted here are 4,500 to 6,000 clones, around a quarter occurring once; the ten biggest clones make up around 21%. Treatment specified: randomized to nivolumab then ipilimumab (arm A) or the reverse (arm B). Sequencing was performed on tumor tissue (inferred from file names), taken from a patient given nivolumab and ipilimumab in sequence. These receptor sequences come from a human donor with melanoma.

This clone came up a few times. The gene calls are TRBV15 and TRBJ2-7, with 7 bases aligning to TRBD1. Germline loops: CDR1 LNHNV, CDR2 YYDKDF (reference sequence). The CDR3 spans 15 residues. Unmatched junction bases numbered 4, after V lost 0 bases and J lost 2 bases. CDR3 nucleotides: TGTGCCACCAGCAGAGAACAGGGGTACACCTACGAGCAGTACTTC. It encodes CATSREQGYTYEQYF.

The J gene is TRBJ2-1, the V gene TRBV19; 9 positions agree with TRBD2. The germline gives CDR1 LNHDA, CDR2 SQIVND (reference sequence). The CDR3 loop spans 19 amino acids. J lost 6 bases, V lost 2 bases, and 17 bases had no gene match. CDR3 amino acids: CASSIMGNGLAGLGNEQFF. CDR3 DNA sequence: TGTGCCAGTAGTATAATGGGGAATGGGCTAGCGGGACTAGGCAATGAGCAGTTCTTC.

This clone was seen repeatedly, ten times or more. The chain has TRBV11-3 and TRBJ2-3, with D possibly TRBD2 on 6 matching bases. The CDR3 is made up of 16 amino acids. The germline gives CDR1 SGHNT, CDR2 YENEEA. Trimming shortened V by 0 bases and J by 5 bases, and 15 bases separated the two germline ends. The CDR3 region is CASSLDLSGARDTQYF. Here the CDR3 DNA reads TGTGCCAGCAGCTTAGATCTCTCGGGAGCGAGAGATACGCAGTATTTT. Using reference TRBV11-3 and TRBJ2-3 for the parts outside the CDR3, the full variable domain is EAGVVQSPRYKIIEKKQPVAFWCNPISGHNTLYWYLQNLGQGPELLIRYENEEAVDDSQLPKDRFSAERLKGVDSTLKIQPAELGDSAVYLCASSLDLSGARDTQYFGPGTRLTVL.

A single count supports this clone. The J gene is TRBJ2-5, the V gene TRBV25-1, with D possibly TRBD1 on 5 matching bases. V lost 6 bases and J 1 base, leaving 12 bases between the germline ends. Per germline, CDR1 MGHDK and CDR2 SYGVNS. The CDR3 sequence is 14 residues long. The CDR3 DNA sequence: TGTGCCAGCAGCGCAGTGGGGCCCCAAGAGACCCAGTACTTC. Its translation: CASSAVGPQETQYF.